These T cell receptor beta chains were read from a single sample in a study of regulatory T cells in long-lasting Graves disease. TCRdb recomputed calls from the multiplex PCR reads with MiXCR, one row per CDR3 protein. Seen here are more than 450,000 distinct CDR3 sequences, approximately 12% observed once, and the top ten hold over 7%. The same data also contributed to another study, on T cells in Graves' hyperthyroidism and ophthalmopathy.

The source material was peripheral blood mononuclear cells (PBMCs), sampled at new diagnosis, from a patient treated with antithyroid drugs. The receptors shown here come from a woman aged 25 to 45 with Graves disease. Both conserved end residues are part of each CDR3. A D gene is named only where the DNA matches it firmly. Not all rows give a size; the values are once, few, many and, for expanded clones, a class.

cdr3_length	d_call	v_call	j_call	clone_size	cdr3_nt	cdr3_aa
12	NA	TRBV29-1	TRBJ2-4	many	TGCAGCGTTGAACAGGGGCCAAACATTCAGTACTTC	CSVEQGPNIQYF
16	TRBD1	TRBV5-1	TRBJ2-7	few	TGCGCCAGCAGCTTGGGCGACAGGGGTTCTGCCTACGAGCAGTACTTC	CASSLGDRGSAYEQYF
13	NA	TRBV29-1	TRBJ2-1	NA	TGCAGCGTTCCGTGGGCAGGGGTCAATGAGCAGTTCTTC	CSVPWAGVNEQFF
14	NA	TRBV9	TRBJ2-7	NA	TGTGCCAGCAGCGTAGCCCAGACGGGCTACGAGCAGTACTTC	CASSVAQTGYEQYF
15	NA	TRBV5-4	TRBJ2-7	many	TGTGCCAGCAGCTTGGACTACGCTAACCCCCTCGAGCAGTACTTC	CASSLDYANPLEQYF
17	NA	TRBV11-2	TRBJ2-2	many	TGTGCCAGCAGCTCCCTTAGGGGCGTAAGGAGCACCGGGGAGCTGTTTTTT	CASSSLRGVRSTGELFF
17	TRBD1	TRBV4-3	TRBJ2-2	NA	TGCGCCAGCAGCCAAGATTGGGACAGGGGTCAAACCGGGGAGCTGTTTTTT	CASSQDWDRGQTGELFF
15	NA	TRBV3-1	TRBJ1-1	many	TGTGCCAGCAGCCACACCAGGGCACCAATCACTGAAGCTTTCTTT	CASSHTRAPITEAFF
15	TRBD2	TRBV28	TRBJ2-5	few	TGTGCCAGCAGGCGACTAGCGGGAGGACGAGAGACCCAGTACTTC	CASRRLAGGRETQYF
15	NA	TRBV11-2	TRBJ2-4	many	TGTGCCAGCAGGAAGGTGGCGGGGCCGAGGTTGGTTCAGTACTTC	CASRKVAGPRLVQYF
16	TRBD2	TRBV7-2	TRBJ2-3	many	TGTGCCAGCACCCCTTGGACTAGCGGAAGCACAGATACGCAGTATTTT	CASTPWTSGSTDTQYF
15	TRBD1	TRBV9	TRBJ2-7	many	TGTGCCAGCAGCTCTTACGCCGGGACAGGCTACGAGCAGTACTTC	CASSSYAGTGYEQYF
17	NA	TRBV2	TRBJ2-3	many	TGTGCCAGCAGCTCATCCACGAACTCTGTCAGGGCAGATACGCAGTATTTT	CASSSSTNSVRADTQYF
12	NA	TRBV9	TRBJ2-5	few	TGTGCCAGCAGCCCGGACCGTTTTCCCCAGTACTTC	CASSPDRFPQYF
15	TRBD2	TRBV6-1	TRBJ2-3	NA	TGTGCCAGCAGTCCCCCGATAGCGGGAACAGATACGCAGTATTTT	CASSPPIAGTDTQYF
16	TRBD2	TRBV6-1	TRBJ2-7	NA	TGTGCCAGCCGTGGGACTAGCGGGAGGAAGAACTACGAGCAGTACTTC	CASRGTSGRKNYEQYF
14	NA	TRBV12-3/TRBV12-4	TRBJ1-5	many	TGTGCCAGCAGTTTAACCAGTATTAATCAGCCCCAGCATTTT	CASSLTSINQPQHF
13	NA	TRBV7-9	TRBJ1-2	many	TGTGCCAGCAGCTTGGGCAGAATCTATGGCTACACCTTC	CASSLGRIYGYTF
15	TRBD1	TRBV4-1	TRBJ1-5	NA	TGCGCCAGCAGCCAACGGACAGGGTTCAATCAGCCCCAGCATTTT	CASSQRTGFNQPQHF
13	NA	TRBV20-1	TRBJ1-1	NA	TGCAGTGCTAGGGGCAGGTCGGACACTGAAGCTTTCTTT	CSARGRSDTEAFF
12	NA	TRBV10-2	TRBJ2-1	many	TGCGCCAGCAGTCACCCCTGGGATGAGCAGTTCTTC	CASSHPWDEQFF
13	NA	TRBV5-4	TRBJ1-2	few	TGTGCCAGCAGCTTAGAGCGGGCCGGTGGCTACACCTTC	CASSLERAGGYTF
14	NA	TRBV6-2/TRBV6-3	TRBJ2-7	many	TGTGCCAGCACCTTCGCGGGGCGTTGGGCCGAGCAGTACTTC	CASTFAGRWAEQYF
16	NA	TRBV27	TRBJ1-1	many	TGTGCCACCTCCCGCTGGTTATCGGGGGCGCCCACTGAAGCTTTCTTT	CATSRWLSGAPTEAFF
16	NA	TRBV2	TRBJ2-2	many	TGTGCCAGCAGTGAGATGGGGGTTTGGAACACCGGGGAGCTGTTTTTT	CASSEMGVWNTGELFF
15	TRBD2	TRBV6-1	TRBJ2-5	once	TGTGCCAGCAGCTTAGAAGTAGCGGGTCGGGAGACCCAGTACTTC	CASSLEVAGRETQYF
13	NA	TRBV6-2/TRBV6-3	TRBJ1-1	few	TGTGCCAGCAGAAACTCAGGGGACACTGAAGCTTTCTTT	CASRNSGDTEAFF
13	NA	TRBV2	TRBJ1-2	many	TGTGCCAGCACCCTGGGGGTGTTTTATGGCTACACCTTC	CASTLGVFYGYTF
14	NA	TRBV18	TRBJ1-2	NA	TGTGCCAGCTCACCACCCGGCAGGGCCTATGGCTACACCTTC	CASSPPGRAYGYTF
15	NA	TRBV30	TRBJ1-5	few	TGTGCCTGGAGTGCCCATTCGGGGACGAATCAGCCCCAGCATTTT	CAWSAHSGTNQPQHF
15	NA	TRBV5-6	TRBJ1-6	NA	TGTGCCAGCAGCCCGTCGGGACAATATAATTCACCCCTCCACTTT	CASSPSGQYNSPLHF
13	NA	TRBV30	TRBJ1-5	many	TGTGCCTGGAGCTTTACCGGGGGCCAGCCCCAGCATTTT	CAWSFTGGQPQHF
15	NA	TRBV24-1	TRBJ2-1	few	TGTGCCACCAGTGGGATGGGGGCGGGTTACAATGAGCAGTTCTTC	CATSGMGAGYNEQFF
14	NA	TRBV15	TRBJ2-5	few	TGTGCCACCAGCAGAGATAGCGTGCAAGAGACCCAGTACTTC	CATSRDSVQETQYF
14	NA	TRBV12-3/TRBV12-4	TRBJ1-2	many	TGTGCCAGCAGTTTGAGCAGCCGGGGTCGGAGCTACACCTTC	CASSLSSRGRSYTF